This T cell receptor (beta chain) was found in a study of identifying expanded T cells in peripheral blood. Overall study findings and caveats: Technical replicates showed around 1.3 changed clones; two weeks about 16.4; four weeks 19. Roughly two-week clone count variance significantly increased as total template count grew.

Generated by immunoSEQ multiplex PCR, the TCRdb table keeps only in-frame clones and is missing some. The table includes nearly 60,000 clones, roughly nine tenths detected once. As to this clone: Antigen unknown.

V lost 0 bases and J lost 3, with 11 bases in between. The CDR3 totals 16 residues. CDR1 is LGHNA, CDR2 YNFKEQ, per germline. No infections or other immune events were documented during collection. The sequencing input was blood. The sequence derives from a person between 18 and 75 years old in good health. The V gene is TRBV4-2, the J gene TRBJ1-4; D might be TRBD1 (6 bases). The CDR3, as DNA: TGTGCCAGCAGCCAAGAATTTCGGGGGCCTAATGAAAAACTGTTTTTT. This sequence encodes CASSQEFRGPNEKLFF.